Given below is one TCR beta chain in context. The antigen remains undetermined. This entry comes from a study of shared clonotypes between healthy human individuals. Study information: Samples came from a couple of female and a few male donors aged 18 to 49. Plates per donor: three CD4 naive, three CD4 memory, two CD8 naive, one CD8 memory. Study findings and constraints: What limited the represented genetic and exposure-history diversity was the small number of donors.

Profiling relied on immunoSEQ multiplex PCR, and the TCRdb table lists in-frame clones only, not all of them. The sample contains about 1,800,000 clones, roughly 95% of which appear only once. Terminally differentiated effector memory CD45RA+ cells were left out of the naive CD8 fraction, which was CD45RO-negative and positively selected for CCR7. The CDR3 is made up of 13 amino acids. CDR1 and CDR2 (germline): WNHNN, SYGVQD (reference sequence). V gave up 3 bases and J gave up 8 bases, with 13 bases separating them. Material for sequencing was naive CD8+ T cells sorted from blood. The chain recombines TRBV10-1 with TRBJ1-1; D uncertain. The origin of this receptor is a man younger than 35 in good health. The CDR3 protein is CASSDPGISEAFF. The DNA for the CDR3 is TGCGCCAGCAGTGACCCGGGTATCTCGGAAGCTTTCTTT.